A selection of T cell receptor beta chains follows, all from one sample in a study of blood T cell repertoires in COVID-19. Here immunoSEQ multiplex PCR was the method, and the copy in TCRdb shows in-frame clones only, minus some. The sample yields tens of thousands of clones, 85% to 90% seen once. Sequencing was done on a sample of peripheral blood. Every receptor here comes from a woman aged 60-75 years with COVID-19, enrolled during active disease. The CDR3 runs from the conserved cysteine through the conserved F or W. D genes are given only for firm matches. Size tells how often a clone was seen (once, few, many) or the class of an expanded clone, and some rows leave it out.

J | V | size | D | CDR3 | DNA
TRBJ1-3 | TRBV28 | - | - | CASSLFPGTGNTIYF | TGTGCCAGCAGTTTGTTTCCAGGGACTGGAAACACCATATATTTT
TRBJ1-1 | TRBV28 | - | TRBD1 | CASAGGLTEAFF | TGTGCCAGCGCAGGGGGTCTGACTGAAGCTTTCTTT
TRBJ2-1 | TRBV11-2 | - | TRBD1 | CASSLDKTGQFEEQFF | TGTGCCAGCAGCTTAGATAAGACGGGACAGTTCGAGGAGCAGTTCTTC
TRBJ1-4 | TRBV28 | - | - | CASSLAGNRGEKLFF | TGTGCCAGCAGTTTAGCGGGAAACCGGGGTGAAAAACTGTTTTTT
TRBJ2-7 | TRBV11-3 | - | - | CASSLGPGSSYEQYF | TGTGCCAGCAGCTTAGGTCCCGGGAGTTCCTACGAGCAGTACTTC
TRBJ2-3 | TRBV2 | - | - | CASWTWVTDTQYF | TGTGCCAGCTGGACTTGGGTTACGGATACGCAGTATTTT
TRBJ1-5 | TRBV6-5 | few | - | CASLNRGNQPQHF | TGTGCCAGCTTAAACCGAGGCAATCAGCCCCAGCATTTT
TRBJ1-6 | TRBV2 | - | - | CASREDGNSPLHF | TGTGCCAGCAGGGAGGACGGAAATTCACCCCTCCACTTT
TRBJ1-1 | TRBV28 | - | - | CASSTGTGTEAFF | TGTGCCAGCAGTACAGGGACCGGAACTGAAGCTTTCTTT
TRBJ1-1 | TRBV30 | - | - | CAWSGRRDTEAFF | TGTGCCTGGAGTGGAAGGAGGGACACTGAAGCTTTCTTT
TRBJ2-3 | TRBV9 | once | TRBD1 | CASSGTGDTQYF | TGTGCCAGCAGCGGGACAGGGGATACGCAGTATTTT
TRBJ1-1 | TRBV28 | - | - | CASSLGGQYTEAFF | TGTGCCAGCAGTTTGGGCGGGCAGTACACTGAAGCTTTCTTT
TRBJ2-6 | TRBV5-8 | - | - | CASSQRLTSGANVLTF | TGTGCCAGCAGCCAGAGACTGACCTCTGGGGCCAACGTCCTGACTTTC
TRBJ1-2 | TRBV7-5 | - | - | CARSYQRTGPNYGYTF | TGTGCCAGAAGCTACCAACGGACAGGGCCCAACTATGGCTACACCTTC
TRBJ1-6 | TRBV4-1 | - | - | CASSLQDSNSPLHF | TGCGCCAGCAGCCTACAGGACAGCAATTCACCCCTCCACTTT
TRBJ1-5 | TRBV12-3/TRBV12-4 | - | - | CASSLSRDQPQHF | TGTGCCAGCAGTTTATCGAGAGATCAGCCCCAGCATTTT
TRBJ2-5 | TRBV6-5 | - | - | CASSYAGETQYF | TGTGCCAGCAGTTACGCGGGGGAGACCCAGTACTTC
TRBJ2-3 | TRBV9 | - | - | CASSVQSLSDTQYF | TGTGCCAGCAGCGTACAGTCCTTGTCAGATACGCAGTATTTT
TRBJ2-1 | TRBV18 | - | - | CASSPQQGVAYNEQFF | TGTGCCAGCTCACCCCAGCAGGGCGTTGCCTACAATGAGCAGTTCTTC
TRBJ2-5 | TRBV18 | - | - | CASSPDSHQETQYF | TGTGCCAGCTCACCAGACAGCCACCAAGAGACCCAGTACTTC
TRBJ2-5 | TRBV6-5 | once | - | CATGLRRWETQYF | TGTGCCACGGGACTGCGGCGTTGGGAGACCCAGTACTTC
TRBJ2-3 | TRBV30 | - | - | CAWSVGQLTDTQYF | TGTGCCTGGAGTGTTGGGCAGCTCACAGATACGCAGTATTTT
TRBJ2-2 | TRBV14 | - | - | CASSRAHRVSGELFF | TGTGCCAGCAGCCGGGCCCACAGGGTTTCCGGGGAGCTGTTTTTT
TRBJ2-2 | TRBV6-5 | few | - | CASSSENGELFF | TGTGCCAGCAGCTCGGAGAACGGGGAGCTGTTTTTT
TRBJ2-2 | TRBV6-5 | - | - | CASSNRDTYTGELFF | TGTGCCAGCAGTAACCGGGACACCTACACCGGGGAGCTGTTTTTT
TRBJ2-1 | TRBV28 | - | TRBD2 | CASSYTSGSSYEQFF | TGTGCCAGCAGTTACACTAGCGGGAGTAGCTATGAGCAGTTCTTC
TRBJ2-1 | TRBV21-1 | - | - | CASSPGSRVNEQFF | TGTGCCAGCAGCCCCGGGAGCAGGGTGAATGAGCAGTTCTTC
TRBJ2-1 | TRBV2 | - | TRBD2 | CASSVAGGGYNEQFF | TGTGCCAGCAGTGTAGCGGGGGGGGGCTACAATGAGCAGTTCTTC
TRBJ2-5 | TRBV7-6 | - | TRBD1 | CASSRPRGGTETQYF | TGTGCCAGCAGCCGTCCCCGAGGGGGCACGGAGACCCAGTACTTC
TRBJ1-1 | TRBV28 | - | - | CASNPTGRATEAFF | TGTGCCAGCAACCCAACAGGGCGTGCCACTGAAGCTTTCTTT
TRBJ2-7 | TRBV4-2 | few | TRBD1 | CASSRSGTGVYEQYF | TGTGCCAGCAGCCGATCCGGGACAGGGGTATACGAGCAGTACTTC
TRBJ2-4 | TRBV3-1/TRBV3-2 | - | TRBD2 | CASSELALKNIQYF | TGTGCCAGCAGTGAACTAGCGTTGAAAAACATTCAGTACTTC
TRBJ2-1 | TRBV11-1 | few | - | CASSPPGQQQFF | TGTGCCAGCAGCCCCCCGGGACAACAGCAGTTCTTC
TRBJ1-5 | TRBV28 | - | - | CASRSYSFSNQPQHF | TGTGCCAGCAGATCCTACTCCTTTAGCAATCAGCCCCAGCATTTT
TRBJ1-4 | TRBV2 | - | TRBD1 | CASRFGTANEKLFF | TGTGCCAGCCGGTTCGGGACAGCTAATGAAAAACTGTTTTTT
TRBJ2-1 | TRBV5-4 | once | TRBD1 | CASNLGTGGSSYNEQFF | TGTGCCAGCAACTTAGGAACAGGGGGAAGCTCCTACAATGAGCAGTTCTTC
TRBJ1-3 | TRBV6-5 | - | TRBD1 | CASSYSQGVNTIYF | TGTGCCAGCAGTTACTCCCAGGGGGTAAACACCATATATTTT
TRBJ1-1 | TRBV30 | - | - | CAWNVQGSGTEAFF | TGTGCCTGGAATGTACAGGGTTCGGGCACTGAAGCTTTCTTT
TRBJ1-4 | TRBV7-9 | - | - | CASSPRTTEKLFF | TGTGCCAGCAGCCCGAGGACAACCGAAAAACTGTTTTTT
TRBJ2-2 | TRBV11-3 | - | - | CASSLNRLNTGELFF | TGTGCCAGCAGCTTAAACAGGTTAAACACCGGGGAGCTGTTTTTT
TRBJ1-3 | TRBV6-5 | - | - | CASSYSRGLSGNTIYF | TGTGCCAGCAGTTACTCGCGGGGATTATCTGGAAACACCATATATTTT
TRBJ1-1 | TRBV7-9 | - | - | CASSLVGGETEAFF | TGTGCCAGCAGCTTAGTGGGTGGGGAGACTGAAGCTTTCTTT
TRBJ2-7 | TRBV6-1 | - | - | CASSEYKGGEQYF | TGTGCCAGCAGTGAATATAAGGGGGGGGAGCAGTACTTC
TRBJ1-2 | TRBV15 | few | - | CATSRAGGGTGIINYGYTF | TGTGCCACCAGCAGAGCAGGAGGCGGGACGGGTATTATTAACTATGGCTACACCTTC
TRBJ1-5 | TRBV19 | - | - | CASSIGWSDYQPQHF | TGTGCCAGTAGTATTGGTTGGTCAGATTATCAGCCCCAGCATTTT
TRBJ2-3 | TRBV6-5 | - | TRBD1 | CASSRGQAGTDTQYF | TGTGCCAGCTCTAGGGGGCAGGCCGGCACAGATACGCAGTATTTT
TRBJ1-4 | TRBV28 | - | - | CASRYRRELFF | TGTGCCAGCCGCTACCGTCGGGAACTGTTTTTT
TRBJ1-5 | TRBV28 | - | - | CASSLGDRYNQPQHF | TGTGCCAGCAGTTTGGGCGACAGGTACAATCAGCCCCAGCATTTT
TRBJ1-2 | TRBV6-5 | - | - | CASRLRDLGYGYTF | TGTGCCAGCAGACTCAGGGATTTGGGCTATGGCTACACCTTC
TRBJ2-5 | TRBV4-1 | - | - | CASSQESRIATQYF | TGCGCCAGCAGCCAAGAATCTAGGATCGCGACCCAGTACTTC
TRBJ1-6 | TRBV19 | few | - | CASRLQPTTGFHNSPLHF | TGTGCCAGTAGATTACAACCAACAACGGGGTTCCATAATTCACCCCTCCACTTT
TRBJ2-1 | TRBV9 | - | TRBD2 | CASSAPSGRSYNEQFF | TGTGCCAGCAGCGCTCCTAGCGGGAGGTCCTACAATGAGCAGTTCTTC
TRBJ2-7 | TRBV6-2/TRBV6-3 | - | TRBD2 | CASSYLLLQTSGVFEQYF | TGTGCCAGCAGTTACCTCCTCCTACAGACTAGCGGAGTCTTTGAGCAGTACTTC